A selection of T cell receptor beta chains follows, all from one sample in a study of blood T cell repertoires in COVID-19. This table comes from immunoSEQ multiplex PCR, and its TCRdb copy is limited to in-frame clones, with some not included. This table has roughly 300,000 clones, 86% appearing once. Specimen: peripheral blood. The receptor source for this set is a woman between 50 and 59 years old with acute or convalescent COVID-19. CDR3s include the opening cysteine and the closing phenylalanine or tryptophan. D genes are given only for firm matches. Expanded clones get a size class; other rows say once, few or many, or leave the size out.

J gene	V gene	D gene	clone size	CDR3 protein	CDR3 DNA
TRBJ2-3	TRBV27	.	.	CASRRRAATASTDTQYF	TGTGCCAGCAGAAGACGAGCAGCGACCGCTAGCACAGATACGCAGTATTTT
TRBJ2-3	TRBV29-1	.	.	CSVEDISRGTDTQYF	TGCAGCGTTGAAGACATTTCCCGGGGCACAGATACGCAGTATTTT
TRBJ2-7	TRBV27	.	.	CAPLGRSYEQYF	TGTGCCCCCCTGGGGCGGTCCTACGAGCAGTACTTC
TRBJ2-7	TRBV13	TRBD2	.	CASSLTSGSEGYEQYF	TGTGCCAGCAGCTTGACTAGCGGGAGCGAGGGTTACGAGCAGTACTTC
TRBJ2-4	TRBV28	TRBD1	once	CASTQGAENIQYF	TGTGCCAGCACCCAGGGGGCCGAAAACATTCAGTACTTC
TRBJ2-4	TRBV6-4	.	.	CASSDVPGEAKNIQYF	TGTGCCAGCAGTGATGTCCCGGGAGAGGCCAAAAACATTCAGTACTTC
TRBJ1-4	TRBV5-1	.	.	CASSLGQKNEKLFF	TGCGCCAGCAGCTTGGGACAGAAGAATGAAAAACTGTTTTTT
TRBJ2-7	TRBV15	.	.	CATSRQGGPGVRREQYF	TGTGCCACCAGCAGGCAAGGAGGTCCTGGGGTGAGGCGCGAGCAGTACTTC
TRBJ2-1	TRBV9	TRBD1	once	CASSVVGQGGNEQFF	TGTGCCAGCAGCGTAGTGGGACAGGGGGGAAATGAGCAGTTCTTC
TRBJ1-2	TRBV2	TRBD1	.	CASRARQGHYGYTF	TGTGCCAGCAGGGCGAGACAGGGCCACTATGGCTACACCTTC
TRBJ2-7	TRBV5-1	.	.	CASSFWFSAGGSYEQYF	TGCGCCAGCAGCTTTTGGTTCTCGGCGGGCGGCTCCTACGAGCAGTACTTC
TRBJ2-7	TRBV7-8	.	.	CASSPRSSYEQYF	TGTGCCAGCAGCCCGCGGAGCTCCTACGAGCAGTACTTC
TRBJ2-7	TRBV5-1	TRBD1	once	CASSLGAPGQGLREQYF	TGCGCCAGCAGCTTGGGAGCCCCGGGACAGGGGCTACGCGAGCAGTACTTC
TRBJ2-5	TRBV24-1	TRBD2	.	CATSDASGRAETQYF	TGTGCCACCAGTGATGCTAGCGGGAGGGCAGAGACCCAGTACTTC
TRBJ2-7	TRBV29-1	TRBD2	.	CSASPSGGVGEQYF	TGCAGCGCTTCCCCTAGCGGGGGAGTAGGCGAGCAGTACTTC
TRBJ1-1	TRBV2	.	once	CASSGRRGTEAFF	TGTGCCAGCAGTGGGAGGAGGGGCACTGAAGCTTTCTTT
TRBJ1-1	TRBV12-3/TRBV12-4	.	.	CASSRQANTEAFF	TGTGCCAGCAGTCGACAGGCCAACACTGAAGCTTTCTTT
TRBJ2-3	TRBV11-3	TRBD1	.	CASSLGTGGVSDTQYF	TGTGCCAGCAGCTTAGGGACAGGGGGTGTTTCGGATACGCAGTATTTT
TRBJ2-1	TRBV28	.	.	CASSRKLTGRNEQFF	TGTGCCAGCAGCCGCAAACTGACAGGTAGAAATGAGCAGTTCTTC
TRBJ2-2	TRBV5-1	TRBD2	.	CASSARTGGTVEELFF	TGCGCCAGCAGCGCCAGAACCGGGGGGACGGTTGAGGAGCTGTTTTTT
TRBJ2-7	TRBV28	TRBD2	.	CASSLPLRGGEQYF	TGTGCCAGCAGTTTGCCCCTACGGGGGGGCGAGCAGTACTTC
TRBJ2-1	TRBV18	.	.	CASSPSVSSYNEQFF	TGTGCCAGCTCACCTTCGGTGAGCTCCTACAATGAGCAGTTCTTC
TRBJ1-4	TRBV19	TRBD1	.	CASSRGQSQANEKLFF	TGTGCCAGTAGTCGGGGACAGTCTCAGGCTAATGAAAAACTGTTTTTT
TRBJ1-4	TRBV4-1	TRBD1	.	CASSLSRTGVEKLFF	TGCGCCAGCAGCCTCAGCAGGACAGGGGTCGAAAAACTGTTTTTT
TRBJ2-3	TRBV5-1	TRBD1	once	CASSQYRGSTDTQYF	TGCGCCAGCAGCCAATACAGGGGCAGCACAGATACGCAGTATTTT
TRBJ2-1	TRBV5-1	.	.	CASSLGDFNEQFF	TGCGCCAGCAGCTTGGGGGACTTCAATGAGCAGTTCTTC
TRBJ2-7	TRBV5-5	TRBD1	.	CASSQPTGGSYEQYF	TGTGCCAGCAGCCAACCGACAGGGGGCTCCTACGAGCAGTACTTC
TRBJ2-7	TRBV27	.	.	CASRVRGSYEQYF	TGTGCCAGCAGGGTTCGAGGGTCCTACGAGCAGTACTTC
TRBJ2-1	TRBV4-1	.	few	CASSQDTRNEQFF	TGCGCCAGCAGCCAAGATACGAGGAATGAGCAGTTCTTC
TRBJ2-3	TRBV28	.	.	CASSLYTGVGTQYF	TGTGCCAGCAGTTTATATACCGGGGTGGGTACGCAGTATTTT
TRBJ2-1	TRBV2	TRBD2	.	CASSETSGRVHEQFF	TGTGCCAGCAGTGAGACTAGCGGGAGGGTCCATGAGCAGTTCTTC
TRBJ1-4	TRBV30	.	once	CAWSAGFYEKLFF	TGTGCCTGGAGTGCAGGTTTTTACGAAAAACTGTTTTTT
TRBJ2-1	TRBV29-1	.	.	CSVEGQGGNEQFF	TGCAGCGTTGAAGGGCAGGGAGGAAATGAGCAGTTCTTC
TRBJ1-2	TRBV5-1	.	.	CASSLDRGGYGYTF	TGCGCCAGCAGCTTGGATCGAGGCGGGTATGGCTACACCTTC
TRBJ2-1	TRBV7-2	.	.	CASSLGPSIYNEQFF	TGTGCCAGCAGCTTAGGTCCTAGCATCTACAATGAGCAGTTCTTC
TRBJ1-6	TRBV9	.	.	CASSPRSGDPPNSPLHF	TGTGCCAGCAGCCCCCGGTCAGGGGATCCCCCAAATTCACCCCTCCACTTT
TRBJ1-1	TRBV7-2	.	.	CASSPSRQTEAFF	TGTGCCAGCAGCCCCAGCCGACAGACTGAAGCTTTCTTT
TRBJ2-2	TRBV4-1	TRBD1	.	CASSQQSGQGGNTGELFF	TGCGCCAGCAGCCAACAATCCGGACAGGGGGGGAACACCGGGGAGCTGTTTTTT
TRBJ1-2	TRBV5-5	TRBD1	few	CASSLTGTVNPSNYGYTF	TGTGCCAGCAGCTTGACCGGGACAGTGAACCCTTCTAACTATGGCTACACCTTC
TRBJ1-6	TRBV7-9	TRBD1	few	CASSFPGQGLNSPLHF	TGTGCCAGCAGCTTTCCGGGACAGGGGCTTAATTCACCCCTCCACTTT
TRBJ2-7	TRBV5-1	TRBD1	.	CASSPGTGSYEQYF	TGCGCCAGCAGCCCAGGGACAGGCTCCTACGAGCAGTACTTC
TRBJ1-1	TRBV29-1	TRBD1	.	CSVGGTGGPNTEAFF	TGCAGCGTTGGGGGGACAGGGGGACCGAACACTGAAGCTTTCTTT
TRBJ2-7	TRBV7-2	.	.	CASSSRWAGHYEQYF	TGTGCCAGCAGCTCCCGGTGGGCGGGCCACTACGAGCAGTACTTC
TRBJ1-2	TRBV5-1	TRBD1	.	CASSIGGRGYGYTF	TGCGCCAGCAGCATAGGGGGCCGGGGCTATGGCTACACCTTC
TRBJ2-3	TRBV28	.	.	CASSLLYSSTDTQYF	TGTGCCAGCAGTTTACTATATTCCAGCACAGATACGCAGTATTTT
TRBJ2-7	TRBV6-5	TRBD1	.	CASSFHGTAHYEQYF	TGTGCCAGCAGTTTCCACGGGACAGCTCACTACGAGCAGTACTTC